These T cell receptor beta chains were read from a single sample in a study of Graves' ophthalmopathy and Graves' hyperthyroidism. TCRdb re-derived calls from the multiplex PCR reads in MiXCR, one entry per CDR3 protein. Of 650,000 to 900,000 distinct CDR3 sequences in the sample, roughly 40% were seen once. Material: peripheral blood. These receptors were collected from an adult man with Graves' ophthalmopathy. Each CDR3 is given with its conserved first and last residue. The D gene is left open where the match is weak. The size of a clone is reported for some rows only, either as once, few or many, or as a class for expanded clones.

v_gene: TRBV29-1; j_gene: TRBJ1-3; d_gene: TRBD1; abundance: few; CDR3aa: CSVKQGASGNTIYF; CDR3nt: TGCAGCGTTAAACAGGGGGCCTCTGGAAACACCATATATTTT
v_gene: TRBV14; j_gene: TRBJ1-3; d_gene: -; abundance: few; CDR3aa: CASSQSRGGNTIYF; CDR3nt: TGTGCCAGCAGCCAAAGTCGGGGTGGAAACACCATATATTTT
v_gene: TRBV11-2; j_gene: TRBJ1-6; d_gene: -; abundance: -; CDR3aa: CASSRKDGYNSPLHF; CDR3nt: TGTGCCAGCAGCCGGAAGGACGGTTATAATTCACCCCTCCACTTT
v_gene: TRBV5-1; j_gene: TRBJ2-7; d_gene: -; abundance: -; CDR3aa: CASSLIRGEYEQYF; CDR3nt: TGCGCCAGCAGCTTGATCAGGGGCGAATACGAGCAGTACTTC
v_gene: TRBV20-1; j_gene: TRBJ1-1; d_gene: -; abundance: many; CDR3aa: CSALREGPFF; CDR3nt: TGCAGTGCCTTAAGGGAGGGCCCTTTCTTT
v_gene: TRBV9; j_gene: TRBJ2-5; d_gene: -; abundance: few; CDR3aa: CASSPPRLGQGRETQYF; CDR3nt: TGTGCCAGCAGCCCTCCTCGCCTTGGACAAGGACGAGAGACCCAGTACTTC
v_gene: TRBV2; j_gene: TRBJ1-1; d_gene: TRBD1; abundance: -; CDR3aa: CASRTSGTGNTEAFF; CDR3nt: TGTGCCAGCAGGACTAGCGGGACAGGGAACACTGAAGCTTTCTTT
v_gene: TRBV29-1; j_gene: TRBJ1-2; d_gene: -; abundance: -; CDR3aa: CSAGIDQGSAYTF; CDR3nt: TGCAGCGCCGGAATTGACCAGGGGTCCGCCTACACCTTC
v_gene: TRBV9; j_gene: TRBJ2-6; d_gene: TRBD1; abundance: few; CDR3aa: CASSPRTGPRSGANVLTF; CDR3nt: TGTGCCAGCAGCCCTCGGACAGGGCCCCGCTCTGGGGCCAACGTCCTGACTTTC
v_gene: TRBV2; j_gene: TRBJ2-5; d_gene: -; abundance: many; CDR3aa: CASRRHGPGQETQYF; CDR3nt: TGTGCCAGCAGGAGACACGGACCAGGCCAAGAGACCCAGTACTTC
v_gene: TRBV7-2; j_gene: TRBJ2-6; d_gene: TRBD1; abundance: -; CDR3aa: CASSRWTGGNSGANVLTF; CDR3nt: TGTGCCAGCAGCCGCTGGACAGGGGGGAACTCTGGGGCCAACGTCCTGACTTTC
v_gene: TRBV7-9; j_gene: TRBJ2-7; d_gene: -; abundance: few; CDR3aa: CASSQGLIYEQYF; CDR3nt: TGTGCCAGCAGCCAGGGACTGATCTACGAGCAGTACTTC
v_gene: TRBV9; j_gene: TRBJ1-3; d_gene: -; abundance: -; CDR3aa: CASSPAGGQGNTIYF; CDR3nt: TGTGCCAGCAGCCCCGCCGGGGGGCAAGGAAACACCATATATTTT
v_gene: TRBV29-1; j_gene: TRBJ2-7; d_gene: TRBD2; abundance: -; CDR3aa: CSVASGGSGYEQYF; CDR3nt: TGCAGCGTAGCCTCGGGCGGGAGTGGCTACGAGCAGTACTTC